One sample yielded the 18 T cell receptor beta chains listed below, sequenced in a study of shared clonotypes between healthy human individuals. Clones were sequenced by immunoSEQ multiplex PCR, and TCRdb holds only the in-frame ones, with some missing. Of some 2 million clones listed, approximately 94% were seen once; the top ten hold approximately 1.2%. The naive CD8 subset, CD45RO-negative cells positively selected for CCR7, excluded terminally differentiated effector memory CD45RA+ cells. Sequencing used naive CD8+ T cells sorted from blood. The receptors shown here come from a man aged 18 to 29 in good health.

The CDR3 reads CASSHATRASGGNGFTDTQYF. CDR3 DNA sequence: TGCGCCAGCAGCCACGCCACCAGGGCTAGCGGGGGGAATGGGTTCACAGATACGCAGTATTTT. The chain joins TRBV4-1 to TRBJ2-3, with TRBD2 matching over 11 bases. The CDR3 totals 21 residues. V lost 3 bases to trimming and J lost 2 bases; unmatched junction nucleotides: 19. Germline-derived CDR1 and CDR2 are MGHRA and YSYEKL.

The chain has TRBV11-2 and TRBJ2-7; 10 bases match TRBD2. The CDR3 contains 18 residues. Trimming took 0 bases from V and 3 from J; bases not matched to a gene: 11. Germline assignment: CDR1 SGHAT and CDR2 FQNNGV. CDR3 nucleotides: TGTGCCAGCAGCTTAGAGAATTCCCGACTAGCGGGTTTCTACGAGCAGTACTTC. Amino acids: CASSLENSRLAGFYEQYF.

A note on this clone: In the same sample, other DNA sequences code for this CDR3. V and J are TRBV30 and TRBJ2-7; TRBD2 matches at 8 bases. The V segment lost 0 bases and the J segment 2 bases; nucleotides outside the gene matches: 3. Germline CDR1 is GTSNPN and CDR2 is SVGIG (reference sequence). This CDR3 is 14 amino acids long. The CDR3 is CAWSVSGGPYEQYF. As DNA, the CDR3 is TGTGCCTGGAGTGTAAGCGGGGGCCCCTACGAGCAGTACTTC.

The chain carries TRBV5-4 and TRBJ1-2; TRBD1 is a possible D gene (6 bases). The CDR3 is 14 residues long. CDR1 is SGHNT and CDR2 is YYREEE in the germline V gene (reference sequence). V shed 3 bases and J shed 6 bases, with 15 bases lying between them. The CDR3: CASSSRQAWDGYTF. The CDR3 bases are TGTGCCAGCAGCTCAAGACAGGCCTGGGATGGCTACACCTTC.

The chain is built from TRBV5-1 and TRBJ2-7; 8 positions agree with TRBD1. V shed 4 bases and J 3 bases; nucleotides not matched to a gene: 6. The germline CDR1 and CDR2 sequences are SGHRS and YFSETQ. CDR3 length equals 14 residues. The CDR3 nucleotides read TGCGCCAGCAGCCTGGACAGGGCAAACTACGAGCAGTACTTC. Its translation is CASSLDRANYEQYF.

The chain carries TRBV20-1 and TRBJ1-2, with D perhaps matching TRBD1 (5 bases). Trimming removed 5 bases at V and 6 bases at J, with 10 bases between. The CDR3 consists of 11 residues. CDR1 and CDR2 from the germline V gene are DFQATT and SNEGSKA (reference sequence). CDR3 residues: CSAGRGDGYTF. CDR3 nucleotide sequence: TGCAGTGCTGGACGGGGGGATGGCTACACCTTC.

The V call is TRBV7-9, the J call TRBJ2-2, with 10 nucleotides matching TRBD1. J was trimmed by 6 bases and V by 6 bases; bases with no gene match: 16. The germline CDR1 and CDR2 sequences are SEHNR and FQNEAQ (reference sequence). The CDR3 spans 18 residues. As DNA, the CDR3 is TGTGCCAGCAGTTCGGCCGAGCCGGGACAGGGGAGGTCCGGGGAGCTGTTTTTT. Its translation is CASSSAEPGQGRSGELFF. Together with reference TRBV7-9 and TRBJ2-2, the CDR3 gives the full variable domain: DTGVSQNPRHKITKRGQNVTFRCDPISEHNRLYWYRQTLGQGPEFLTYFQNEAQLEKSRLLSDRFSAERPKGSFSTLEIQRTEQGDSAMYLCASSSAEPGQGRSGELFFGEGSRLTVL.

This chain connects TRBV5-1 to TRBJ1-2, with D maybe TRBD1 (5 bases). The V gene lost 5 bases and the J gene lost 0 bases, with 11 bases spanning the gap. Germline values: CDR1 SGHRS, CDR2 YFSETQ. The CDR3 is 14 amino acids. CDR3 nucleotide sequence: TGCGCCAGCAGGCCAGGGAGTACTAACTATGGCTACACCTTC. It specifies CASRPGSTNYGYTF.

This sequence joins TRBV2 and TRBJ2-3, with D possibly called TRBD1 or TRBD2 (6 bases each). V dropped 9 bases and J dropped 2 bases, with 24 bases sitting between them. CDR1 SNHLY and CDR2 FYNNEI come from the germline V gene. The CDR3 is made up of 17 amino acids. CDR3 in amino acids: CASQQFAGGSYTDTQYF. The CDR3, as DNA: TGTGCCAGTCAGCAGTTTGCCGGGGGCAGTTACACAGATACGCAGTATTTT. The variable domain in full, with the rest retrieved from reference TRBV2 and TRBJ2-3, is EPEVTQTPSHQVTQMGQEVILRCVPISNHLYFYWYRQILGQKVEFLVSFYNNEISEKSEIFDDQFSVERPDGSNFTLKIRSTKLEDSAMYFCASQQFAGGSYTDTQYFGPGTRLTVL.

This chain uses TRBV5-8 with TRBJ2-6; 10 bases are shared with TRBD1. Germline loops: CDR1 SGHTS, CDR2 YDEGEE. The junction had 2 bases not matched to a gene; V was cut back by 2 bases and J by 0 bases. The CDR3 is 17 residues long. Here the CDR3 reads CASSFGTGASGANVLTF. The CDR3 DNA reads as TGTGCCAGCAGCTTCGGGACAGGGGCCTCTGGGGCCAACGTCCTGACTTTC.

V is TRBV7-9 and J is TRBJ2-4, with TRBD2 as a possible D gene (5 bases). CDR3 size: 15 residues. V was trimmed by 2 bases and J by 1 base, leaving 9 bases between them. In germline, CDR1 is SEHNR, CDR2 FQNEAQ (reference sequence). CDR3 residues: CASSLWESAKNIQYF. The DNA for the CDR3 is TGTGCCAGCAGCTTATGGGAGTCGGCCAAAAACATTCAGTACTTC.

The chain recombines TRBV7-9 with TRBJ2-2; 10 bases match TRBD2. This CDR3 region has 17 residues. V trimming: 2 bases; J trimming: 6 bases; junction bases outside the gene matches: 9. Germline values: CDR1 SEHNR, CDR2 FQNEAQ (reference sequence). The DNA of the CDR3 is TGTGCCAGCAGCTTACCAACCCCAGCGGGAGGGCCCGGGGAGCTGTTTTTT. Translated: CASSLPTPAGGPGELFF.

The V call is TRBV19, the J call TRBJ2-3; TRBD2 matches 10 bases. CDR3 length: 15 amino acids. After removal of 6 bases from V and 2 bases from J, the junction contained 5 bases not matched to a gene. Germline V gene data show CDR1 as LNHDA and CDR2 as SQIVND (reference sequence). As DNA, the CDR3 is TGTGCCAGTAGCCTACTAGCGGGAATCACAGATACGCAGTATTTT. The encoded protein is CASSLLAGITDTQYF.

This clone was recorded only once. Other DNA sequences from this sample encode an identical CDR3 as well. V usage is TRBV7-9 and J usage is TRBJ2-7; D may be TRBD2 (6 bases). Germline values: CDR1 SEHNR, CDR2 FQNEAQ (reference sequence). V shed 1 base and J shed 5 bases, with 6 bases lying between them. The CDR3 contains 12 residues. CDR3 in amino acids: CASSLGEDEQYF. CDR3 bases: TGTGCCAGCAGCTTAGGGGAGGACGAGCAGTACTTC.

This chain uses TRBV6-5 with TRBJ2-3; D is perhaps TRBD1 or TRBD2 (6 bases each). With 2 bases removed from V and 5 bases from J, the gap between germline ends came to 14 bases. The CDR3 consists of 15 residues. Germline V gene sequence: CDR1 MNHEY, CDR2 SVGAGI. CDR3 in DNA: TGTGCCAGCAGTTACGAGGGGGGCTCCGTAGATACGCAGTATTTT. Translating gives CASSYEGGSVDTQYF.

V is TRBV13 and J is TRBJ2-1, with TRBD2 identical over 15 bases. The ends lost 5 bases at V and 7 bases at J; junction bases unmatched: 12. Germline values: CDR1 PRHDT, CDR2 FYEKMQ (reference sequence). The CDR3 length is 18 residues. CDR3 protein: CASSLGLAGGPSNNEQFF. The DNA for the CDR3 is TGTGCCAGCAGCCTTGGACTAGCGGGGGGGCCGTCGAATAATGAGCAGTTCTTC.

V is TRBV7-9 and J is TRBJ1-2; D is unresolved. Looked up from germline, CDR1 is SEHNR and CDR2 is FQNEAQ (reference sequence). The CDR3 loop spans 11 amino acids. The germline V and J ends were trimmed by 6 bases and 4 bases, with 6 bases remaining between them. The CDR3: CASSNTYGYTF. The CDR3 nucleotides are TGTGCCAGCAGTAATACCTATGGCTACACCTTC.

The chain uses TRBV15 and TRBJ2-2; 8 positions agree with TRBD2. This CDR3 is built from 18 residues. Germline V gives CDR1 LNHNV, CDR2 YYDKDF (reference sequence). The ends lost 5 bases at V and 5 bases at J; junction bases unmatched: 16. The CDR3 sequence is CATSDDGSEREHTGELFF. The CDR3 nucleotides read TGTGCCACCAGCGATGACGGCTCGGAGCGGGAGCATACCGGGGAGCTGTTTTTT. Complete variable domain (other parts from reference TRBV15 and TRBJ2-2): DAMVIQNPRYQVTQFGKPVTLSCSQTLNHNVMYWYQQKSSQAPKLLFHYYDKDFNNEADTPDNFQSRRPNTSFCFLDIRSPGLGDTAMYLCATSDDGSEREHTGELFFGEGSRLTVL.